The 8 T cell receptor beta chains given below trace back to one sample, sequenced in a study of neurological immune-mediated disorders. MiXCR, applied by TCRdb to the 5' RACE reads, yields one record per CDR3 protein. The sample has around 67,000 distinct CDR3 sequences, around 5.2% seen once. What was sequenced was PBMCs. These receptors all come from a man younger than 35 with multiple sclerosis.

This clonotype was recorded at least ten times. The chain has TRBV27 and TRBJ2-1; unclear D gene. This CDR3 comprises 16 residues. The V end was cut by 1 base, the J end by 0 bases, with 10 bases between. Germline V CDR1 and CDR2: MNHEY, SMNVEV (reference sequence). CDR3 nucleotides: TGTGCCAGCAGTTTATTCGACGGCTACTCCTACAATGAGCAGTTCTTC. Protein product: CASSLFDGYSYNEQFF.

This clonotype showed up many times. The chain employs TRBV5-1 and TRBJ1-1; 7 nucleotides line up with TRBD1. The CDR3 is 15 amino acids. The germline V gene has CDR1 SGHRS and CDR2 YFSETQ. V lost 2 bases, J lost 2 bases, and 6 bases stayed unmatched. This chain's CDR3 is CASSLQAGGNTEAFF. In DNA form, the CDR3 reads TGCGCCAGCAGCTTACAGGCAGGGGGTAACACTGAAGCTTTCTTT.

Many counts were recorded for this clonotype. The chain recombines TRBV28 with TRBJ2-5; D might be TRBD1 or TRBD2, each matching 5 bases. Trimming pared 2 bases from V and 9 bases from J, leaving 16 bases between. Germline CDR1 is MDHEN and CDR2 is SYDVKM. This CDR3 has 14 residues. CDR3 sequence: CASSLQRRMGAQYF. The DNA for the CDR3 is TGTGCCAGCAGTTTACAGCGGCGCATGGGGGCCCAGTACTTC.

This clonotype was detected ten times or more. With a much larger clone just one base away, this may be a read error. The chain has TRBV7-2 and TRBJ2-1, with D possibly being TRBD2 (6 bases). V was cut by 1 base and J by 7 bases, with 14 bases left in between. The CDR3 covers 15 residues. Germline CDR1 and CDR2: SGHTA and FQGNSA. Written as DNA, the CDR3 is TGTGCCAGCAGCTTAGGCGGAATGGGGGGTAATGAGCAGTTCTTC. Encoded protein: CASSLGGMGGNEQFF.

This clonotype was seen only a few times. CDR3 protein: CASTRGLTGAKNIQYF. CDR3 nucleotides: TGTGCCAGCACCCGGGGCCTAACAGGGGCCAAAAACATTCAGTACTTC. V and J are TRBV12-3 or TRBV12-4 and TRBJ2-4, with D maybe TRBD1 (6 bases). Trimming took 7 bases from V and 1 from J, leaving 17 bases between them. The CDR3 is 16 residues long.

On this clonotype itself: Relative to the germline gene, one junction end is altered; a read error may explain this. This CDR3 is CASSVEDSGAKVLTF. The CDR3 DNA reads TGTGCCAGCAGCGTAGAGGACTCTGGGGCCAAAGTCCTGACTTTC. This chain uses TRBV9 with TRBJ2-6; D may match TRBD1 or TRBD2 (5 bases each). The germline gives CDR1 SGDLS, CDR2 YYNGEE. This CDR3 region has 15 residues.

This clonotype was recorded many times. The V and J genes are TRBV20-1 and TRBJ2-1; TRBD2 matches at 9 bases. Trimming removed 4 bases from V and 8 bases from J; junction bases left unmatched: 21. The CDR3 is 18 residues long. CDR1 is DFQATT and CDR2 is SNEGSKA in the germline V gene (reference sequence). The CDR3 spells CSAIVDSGSSRGGYEQFF. The DNA for the CDR3 is TGCAGTGCTATAGTTGATAGCGGGAGTAGTCGGGGAGGGTATGAGCAGTTCTTC.

This clonotype came up many times. The rearrangement links TRBV7-3 to TRBJ2-1, with D uncertain. CDR1 is SGHTA and CDR2 is FQGTGA in the germline V gene. V lost 1 base and J lost 1, with 17 bases in between. The CDR3 covers 18 residues. The CDR3 loop is CASSLIPSDSSSYNEQFF. CDR3 in DNA: TGTGCCAGCAGCTTAATCCCCTCAGATTCAAGTTCCTACAATGAGCAGTTCTTC.